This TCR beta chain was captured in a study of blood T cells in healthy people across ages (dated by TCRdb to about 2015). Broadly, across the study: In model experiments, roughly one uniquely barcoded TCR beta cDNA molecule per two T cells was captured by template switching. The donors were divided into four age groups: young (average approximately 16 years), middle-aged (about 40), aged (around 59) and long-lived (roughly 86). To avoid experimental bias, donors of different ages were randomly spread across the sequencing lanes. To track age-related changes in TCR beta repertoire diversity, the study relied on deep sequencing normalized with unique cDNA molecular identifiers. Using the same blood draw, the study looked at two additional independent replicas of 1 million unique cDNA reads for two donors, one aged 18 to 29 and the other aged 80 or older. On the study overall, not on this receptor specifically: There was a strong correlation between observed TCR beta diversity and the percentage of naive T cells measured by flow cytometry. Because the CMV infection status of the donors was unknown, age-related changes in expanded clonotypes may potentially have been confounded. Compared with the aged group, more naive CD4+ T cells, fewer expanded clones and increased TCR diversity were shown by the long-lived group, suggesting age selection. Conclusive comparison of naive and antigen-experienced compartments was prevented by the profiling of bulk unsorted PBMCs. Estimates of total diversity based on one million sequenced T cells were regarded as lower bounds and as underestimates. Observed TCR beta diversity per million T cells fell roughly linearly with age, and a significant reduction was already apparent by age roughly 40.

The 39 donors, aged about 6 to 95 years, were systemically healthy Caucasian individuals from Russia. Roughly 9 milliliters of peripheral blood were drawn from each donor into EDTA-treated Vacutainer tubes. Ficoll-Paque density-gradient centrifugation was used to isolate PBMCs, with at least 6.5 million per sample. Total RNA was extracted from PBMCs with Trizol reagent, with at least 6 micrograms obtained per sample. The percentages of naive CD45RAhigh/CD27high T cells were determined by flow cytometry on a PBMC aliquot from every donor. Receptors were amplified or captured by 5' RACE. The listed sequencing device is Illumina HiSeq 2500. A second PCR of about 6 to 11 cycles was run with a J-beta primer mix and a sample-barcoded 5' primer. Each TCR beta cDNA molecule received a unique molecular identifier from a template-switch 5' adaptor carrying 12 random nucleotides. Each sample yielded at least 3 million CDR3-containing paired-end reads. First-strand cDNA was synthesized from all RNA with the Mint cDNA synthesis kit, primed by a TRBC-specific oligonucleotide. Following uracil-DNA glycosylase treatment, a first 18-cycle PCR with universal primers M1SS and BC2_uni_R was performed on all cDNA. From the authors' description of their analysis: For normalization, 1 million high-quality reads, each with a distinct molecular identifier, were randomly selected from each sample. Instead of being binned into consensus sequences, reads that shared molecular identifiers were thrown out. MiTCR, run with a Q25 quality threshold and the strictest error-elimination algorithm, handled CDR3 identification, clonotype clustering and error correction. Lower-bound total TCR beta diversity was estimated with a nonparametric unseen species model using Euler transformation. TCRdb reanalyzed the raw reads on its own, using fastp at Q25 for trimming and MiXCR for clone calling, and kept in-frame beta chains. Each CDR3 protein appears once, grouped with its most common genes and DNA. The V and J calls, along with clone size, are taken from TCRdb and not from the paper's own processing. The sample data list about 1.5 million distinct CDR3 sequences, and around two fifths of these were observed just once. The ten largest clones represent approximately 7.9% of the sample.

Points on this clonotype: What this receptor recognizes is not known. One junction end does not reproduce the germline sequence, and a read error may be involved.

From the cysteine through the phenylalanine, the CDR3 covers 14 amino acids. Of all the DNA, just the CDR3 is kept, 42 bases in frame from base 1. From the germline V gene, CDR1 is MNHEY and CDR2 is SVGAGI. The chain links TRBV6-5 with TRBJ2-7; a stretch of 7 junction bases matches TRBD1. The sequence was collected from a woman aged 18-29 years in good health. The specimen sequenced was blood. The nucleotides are TGTGCCGGCAGTAGGGAAGGGGGCAACTACGAGCAGTACTTC. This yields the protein CAGSREGGNYEQYF.